The TCR beta chain described here comes from a study of spatial heterogeneity in lung cancer. Study-level points and caveats: Higher tumor mutation counts went along with higher counts of expanded intratumoral alpha and beta TCRs. As ubiquitous and regional nonsynonymous mutations varied, counts of ubiquitous and regional expanded TCRs tracked them, respectively.

As for time point: sample taken at primary tumor resection. Donation came from 70 or so patients with untreated early-stage non-small cell lung cancer. The input material, whole RNA from tumor, nontumor lung or frozen PBMC, was sequenced unsorted. The table lists this clonotype with many counts. Its matching antigen is unknown. In TCRdb, the 5' RACE reads were re-called with MiXCR into one record per CDR3 protein. The table has almost 7,500 distinct CDR3 sequences, roughly 13% seen once. The clonotype was recovered from a female donor with early-stage non-small cell lung cancer. The sample was lung tumor tissue, taken at surgery.

The CDR3 DNA sequence: TGTGCCAGCAGCCAAGACATGAGGGGTGAGACCCAGTACTTC. Translation: CASSQDMRGETQYF. This chain joins TRBV3-1 and TRBJ2-5; D tentatively reads TRBD1 or TRBD2 (5 bases each). Germline CDR1 and CDR2: LGHDT and YNNKEL (reference sequence). The CDR3 totals 14 residues. Trimming cost V 0 bases and J 5 bases, with 10 bases left between them.